Included here is one TCR beta chain sequence, with context. Antigen unknown. This entry belongs to a study of liver allograft versus peripheral blood T cells. Study at large: Graft-liver T cell receptor repertoires were compared against recipient peripheral blood repertoires.

Whole-study results and caveats: Peripheral blood repertoires reportedly differed from the T cell receptor repertoires found inside liver allografts.

TCRdb passed the reads through MiXCR, listing each CDR3 protein once. The sample has about 6,000 distinct CDR3 sequences, more than 15% seen once. CDR1 and CDR2 (germline): LNHDA, SQIVND (reference sequence). The V end was cut by 5 bases, the J end by 2 bases, with 16 bases between. The CDR3 sequence is 16 residues long. The TCR sequence derives from a human patient who had a liver transplant. The graft donor may be the source of some T cells. This chain links TRBV19 with TRBJ1-5; tentatively, D is TRBD1 (6 bases). The CDR3 sequence is CASSWQGRTGNQPQHF. The CDR3 DNA is TGTGCCAGTAGTTGGCAGGGGAGGACGGGCAATCAGCCCCAGCATTTT.